The 3 T cell receptor beta chains given below trace back to one sample, sequenced in a study of Graves' ophthalmopathy and Graves' hyperthyroidism. Scientists amplified the TCR beta CDR3 regions from RNA transcripts. Amplification began with first-round RT-PCR using HTBI primers, then second-round multiplex PCR was performed. TCRdb independently ran MiXCR on the multiplex PCR reads; one entry per CDR3 protein. The sample yields about 660,000 distinct CDR3 sequences, roughly two fifths seen once. Sequencing input: peripheral blood. The origin of the receptors is an adult man with Graves' ophthalmopathy.

At least ten counts were recorded for this clonotype. The rearrangement uses TRBV20-1 and TRBJ1-2; D is unclear. V was shortened by 2 bases and J by 2 bases, with 15 bases between the two germline ends. The length of the CDR3 is 15 residues. CDR1 and CDR2 (germline): DFQATT, SNEGSKA (reference sequence). CDR3 DNA sequence: TGCAGTGCTAGATCGTCGCAGGCCGAGAACTATGGCTACACCTTC. This gives the protein CSARSSQAENYGYTF.

V usage is TRBV2 and J usage is TRBJ2-5; TRBD1 matches at 8 bases. TRBJ2-1 explains the end of the DNA better; the J call may be wrong. The germline gives CDR1 SNHLY, CDR2 FYNNEI. CDR3 length: 16 amino acids. The chain's CDR3 is CASSEAGQGAGDEQFF. CDR3 bases: TGTGCCAGCAGTGAAGCGGGGCAGGGGGCAGGGGATGAGCAGTTCTTC.

The chain joins TRBV7-3 to TRBJ2-3, with D perhaps matching TRBD2 (7 bases). Germline V gene data show CDR1 as SGHTA and CDR2 as FQGTGA. CDR3 length: 15 amino acids. V was trimmed by 4 bases and J by 2 bases, leaving 13 bases between them. The CDR3 DNA sequence: TGTGCCAGCAGCTCGATAGGGGGGGTCACAGATACGCAGTATTTT. It is translated as CASSSIGGVTDTQYF. The full variable domain, its missing parts supplied by reference TRBV7-3 and TRBJ2-3, is GAGVSQTPSNKVTEKGKYVELRCDPISGHTALYWYRQSLGQGPEFLIYFQGTGAADDSGLPNDRFFAVRPEGSVSTLKIQRTERGDSAVYLCASSSIGGVTDTQYFGPGTRLTVL.